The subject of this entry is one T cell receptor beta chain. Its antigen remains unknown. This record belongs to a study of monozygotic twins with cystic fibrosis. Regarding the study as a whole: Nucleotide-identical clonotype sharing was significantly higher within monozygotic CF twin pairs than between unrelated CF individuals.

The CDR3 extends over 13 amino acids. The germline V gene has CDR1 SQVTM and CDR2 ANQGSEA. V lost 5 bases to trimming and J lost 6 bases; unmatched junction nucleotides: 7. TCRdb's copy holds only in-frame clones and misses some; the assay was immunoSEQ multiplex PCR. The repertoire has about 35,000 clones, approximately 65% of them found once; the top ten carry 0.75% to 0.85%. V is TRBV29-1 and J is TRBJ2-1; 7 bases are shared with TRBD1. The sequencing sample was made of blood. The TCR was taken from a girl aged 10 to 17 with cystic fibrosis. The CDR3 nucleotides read TGCAGCGTTTCAAGGGGGCTAGCCAATGAGCAGTTCTTC. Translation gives CSVSRGLANEQFF.